Shown below are 5 T cell receptor beta chains from a single sample sequenced in a study of blood T cell repertoires in COVID-19. Libraries were prepared by immunoSEQ multiplex PCR; TCRdb keeps only in-frame clonotypes and omits some of them. The sample has under 150,000 clones, roughly 89% seen once. Sample: peripheral blood. The receptors come from a woman aged 40 to 49 with acute or convalescent COVID-19.

This sequence joins TRBV4-3 and TRBJ2-5; D is possibly TRBD2 (5 bases). Germline-derived CDR1 and CDR2 are LGHNA and YSLEER. Deletions cut 4 bases from V and 5 bases from J, with 17 bases between. This CDR3 region has 15 residues. The chain's CDR3 is CASSPRMRAYETQYF. The CDR3 region has the DNA TGCGCCAGCAGCCCCCGAATGAGGGCATATGAGACCCAGTACTTC.

This clone appeared once. The rearrangement uses TRBV29-1 and TRBJ1-2, with D perhaps TRBD1 (6 bases). Trimming took off 3 bases at V and 5 bases at J, with 16 bases between the two ends. Germline values: CDR1 SQVTM, CDR2 ANQGSEA. The length of the CDR3 is 14 residues. CDR3 nucleotide sequence: TGCAGCGTTGATCCTCAGGGGATAGAGTATGGCTACACCTTC. Translating gives CSVDPQGIEYGYTF.

With respect to this clone: Relative to the germline gene, one junction end is altered; a read error may explain this. The chain carries TRBV5-6 and TRBJ2-5, with D maybe TRBD2 (5 bases). In germline, CDR1 is SGHDT, CDR2 YYEEEE. This CDR3 has 13 residues. For the CDR3, the DNA is TGTGCCAGCAGCCGACTAACAAGAGAGGCCCAGTACTTC. As protein: CASSRLTREAQYF. Combining the CDR3 with reference TRBV5-6 and TRBJ2-5 gives the whole variable domain DAGVTQSPTHLIKTRGQQVTLRCSPKSGHDTVSWYQQALGQGPQFIFQYYEEEERQRGNFPDRFSGHQFPNYSSELNVNALLLGDSALYLCASSRLTREAQYFGPGTRLLVL.

The chain combines TRBV4-2 with TRBJ2-1; 7 nucleotides line up with TRBD1. The CDR3 runs 17 residues. Germline V CDR1 and CDR2: LGHNA, YNFKEQ. The V and J ends lost 4 bases and 2 bases, in that order; junction bases with no gene match: 11. CDR3 region: CASSLPRTGTTYNEQFF. In DNA form, the CDR3 reads TGTGCCAGCAGCCTTCCCCGGACAGGCACCACCTACAATGAGCAGTTCTTC.

This sequence joins TRBV5-6 and TRBJ1-1; D might be TRBD1 (6 bases). In germline, CDR1 is SGHDT, CDR2 YYEEEE. Trimming removed 7 bases at V and 1 base at J, with 14 bases between. CDR3 length: 14 amino acids. The CDR3 sequence is CASSRTATNTEAFF. The CDR3 DNA follows: TGTGCCAGCTCAAGGACAGCGACGAACACTGAAGCTTTCTTT.